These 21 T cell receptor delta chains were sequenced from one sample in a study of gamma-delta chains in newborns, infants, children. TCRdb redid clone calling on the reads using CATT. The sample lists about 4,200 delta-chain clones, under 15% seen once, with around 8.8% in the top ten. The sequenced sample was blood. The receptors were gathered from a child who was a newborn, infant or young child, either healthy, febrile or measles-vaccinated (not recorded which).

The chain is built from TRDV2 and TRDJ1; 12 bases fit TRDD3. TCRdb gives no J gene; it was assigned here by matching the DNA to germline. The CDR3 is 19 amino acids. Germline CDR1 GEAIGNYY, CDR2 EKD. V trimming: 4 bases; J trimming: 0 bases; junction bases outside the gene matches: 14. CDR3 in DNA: TGTGCCTGTGAACCGATGTCTGGGGGATACGCGTCGGACACCGATAAACTCATCTTT. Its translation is CACEPMSGGYASDTDKLIF.

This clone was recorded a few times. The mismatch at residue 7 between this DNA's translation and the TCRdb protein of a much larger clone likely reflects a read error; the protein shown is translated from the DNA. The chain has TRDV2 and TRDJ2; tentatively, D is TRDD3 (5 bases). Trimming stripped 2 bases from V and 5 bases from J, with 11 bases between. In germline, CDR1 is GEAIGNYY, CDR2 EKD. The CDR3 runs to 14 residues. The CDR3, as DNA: TGTGCCTGTGACAACTGGTGGATAACAGCACAACTCTTCTTT. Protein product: CACDNWWITAQLFF.

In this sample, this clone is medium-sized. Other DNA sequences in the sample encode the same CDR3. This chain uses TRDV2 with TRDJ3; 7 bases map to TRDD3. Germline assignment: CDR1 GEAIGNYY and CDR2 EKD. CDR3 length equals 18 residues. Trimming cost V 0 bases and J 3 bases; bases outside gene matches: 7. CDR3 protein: CACDTAGIYGWDTRQMFF. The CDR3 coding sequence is TGTGCCTGTGACACCGCGGGGATATACGGCTGGGACACCCGACAGATGTTTTTC.

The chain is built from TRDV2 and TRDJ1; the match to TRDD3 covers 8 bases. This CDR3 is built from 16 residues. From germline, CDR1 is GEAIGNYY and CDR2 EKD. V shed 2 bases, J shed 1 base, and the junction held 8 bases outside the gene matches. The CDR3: CACDILGAPSTDKLIF. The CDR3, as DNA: TGTGCCTGTGACATACTGGGGGCACCCAGCACCGATAAACTCATCTTT.

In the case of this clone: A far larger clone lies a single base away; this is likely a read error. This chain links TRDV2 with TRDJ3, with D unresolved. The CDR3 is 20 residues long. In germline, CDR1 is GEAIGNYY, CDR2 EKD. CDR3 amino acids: CARDTVAGTQGSWDTRQMFF. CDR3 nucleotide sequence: TGTGCCCGTGACACCGTGGCTGGAACTCAGGGATCCTGGGACACCCGACAGATGTTTTTC.

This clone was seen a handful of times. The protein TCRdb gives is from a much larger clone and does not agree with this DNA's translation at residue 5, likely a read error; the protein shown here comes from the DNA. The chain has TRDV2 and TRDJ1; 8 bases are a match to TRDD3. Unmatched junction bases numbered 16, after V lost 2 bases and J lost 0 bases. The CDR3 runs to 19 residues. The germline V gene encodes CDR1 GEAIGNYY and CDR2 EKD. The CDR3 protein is CACDIVSRDTPWDTDKLIF. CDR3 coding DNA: TGTGCCTGTGACATCGTCAGTAGGGATACGCCGTGGGACACCGATAAACTCATCTTT.

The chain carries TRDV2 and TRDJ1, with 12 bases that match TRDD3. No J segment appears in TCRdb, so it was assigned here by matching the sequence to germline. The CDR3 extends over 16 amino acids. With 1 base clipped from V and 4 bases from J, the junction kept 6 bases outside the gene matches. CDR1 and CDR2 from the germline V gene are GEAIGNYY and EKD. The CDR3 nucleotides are TGTGCCTGTGACACGGCTGGGGGATACGCTATCGATAAACTCATCTTT. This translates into CACDTAGGYAIDKLIF.

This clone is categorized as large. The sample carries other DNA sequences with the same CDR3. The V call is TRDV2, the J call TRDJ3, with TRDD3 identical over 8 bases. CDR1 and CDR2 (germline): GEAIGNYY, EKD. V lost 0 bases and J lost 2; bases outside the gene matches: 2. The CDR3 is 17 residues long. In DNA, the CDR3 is TGTGCCTGTGACACCGTACTGGGGGCCTGGGACACCCGACAGATGTTTTTC. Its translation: CACDTVLGAWDTRQMFF.

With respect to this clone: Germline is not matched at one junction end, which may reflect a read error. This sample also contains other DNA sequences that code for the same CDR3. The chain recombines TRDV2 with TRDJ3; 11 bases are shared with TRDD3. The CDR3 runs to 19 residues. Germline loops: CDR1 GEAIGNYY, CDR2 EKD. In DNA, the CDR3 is TGTGCCTGTGACACCTTGGGGGATACGCCAGCCTGGGACACTCGACAGATGTTTTTC. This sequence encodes CACDTLGDTPAWDTRQMFF.

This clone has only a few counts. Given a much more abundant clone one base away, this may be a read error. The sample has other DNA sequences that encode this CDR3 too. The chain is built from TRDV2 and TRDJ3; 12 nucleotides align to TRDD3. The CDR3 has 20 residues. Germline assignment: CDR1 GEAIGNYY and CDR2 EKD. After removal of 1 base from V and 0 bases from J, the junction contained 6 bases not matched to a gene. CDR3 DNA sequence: TGTGCCTGTGACACGGTGCTGGGGGATACGAGCTCCTGGGACACCCGACAGATGTTTTTC. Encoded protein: CACDTVLGDTSSWDTRQMFF.

The CDR3 nucleotides are TGTGCCTGTGACCCTCTAGCGGGTGGGGGATCCGACACCGATAAACTCATCTTT. This encodes CACDPLAGGGSDTDKLIF. V gene TRDV2 combines with J gene TRDJ1, with 8 positions matching TRDD3. J lost 0 bases, V lost 3 bases, and 14 bases had no gene match. Germline V CDR1 and CDR2: GEAIGNYY, EKD. The CDR3 has 18 residues.

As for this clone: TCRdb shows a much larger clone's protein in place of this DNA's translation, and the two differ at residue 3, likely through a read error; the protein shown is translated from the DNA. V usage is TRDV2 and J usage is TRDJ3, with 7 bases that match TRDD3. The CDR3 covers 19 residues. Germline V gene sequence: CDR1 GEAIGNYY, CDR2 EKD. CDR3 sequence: CARDTMGDHSSWDTRQMFF. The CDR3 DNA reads TGTGCCCGTGACACAATGGGGGACCACAGCTCCTGGGACACCCGACAGATGTTTTTC.

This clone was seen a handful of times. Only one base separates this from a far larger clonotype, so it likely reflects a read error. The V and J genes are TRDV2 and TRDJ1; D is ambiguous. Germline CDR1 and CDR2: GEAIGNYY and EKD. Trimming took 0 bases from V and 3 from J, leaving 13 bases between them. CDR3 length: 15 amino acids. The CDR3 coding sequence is TGTGCCTGTGACACCGTAGGGCTTCACGCCGATAAACTCATCTTT. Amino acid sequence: CACDTVGLHADKLIF.

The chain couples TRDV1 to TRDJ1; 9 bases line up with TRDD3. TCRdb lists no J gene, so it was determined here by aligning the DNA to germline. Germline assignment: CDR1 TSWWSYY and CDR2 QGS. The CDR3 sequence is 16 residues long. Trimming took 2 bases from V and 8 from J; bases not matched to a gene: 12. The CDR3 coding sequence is TGTGCTCTTGGGGAAGTAAGCCCCTGGGGGATGGTGAAACTCATCTTT. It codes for CALGEVSPWGMVKLIF.

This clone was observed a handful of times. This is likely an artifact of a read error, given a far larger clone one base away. The CDR3 here is CACDTLQGGSRAPYTDKLIF. Here the CDR3 DNA reads TGTGCCTGTGACACCCTACAAGGTGGGTCCCGGGCCCCGTACACCGATAAACTCATCTTT. V gene TRDV2 combines with J gene TRDJ1; unclear D gene. There are 20 residues in the CDR3. V shed 0 bases and J shed 0 bases, with 25 bases lying between them. From germline, CDR1 is GEAIGNYY and CDR2 EKD.

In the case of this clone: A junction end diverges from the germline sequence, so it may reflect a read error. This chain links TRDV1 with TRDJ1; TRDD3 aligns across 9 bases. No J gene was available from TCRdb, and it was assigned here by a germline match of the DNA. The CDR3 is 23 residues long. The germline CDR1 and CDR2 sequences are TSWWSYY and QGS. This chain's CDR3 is CAPGEARFLQATYWGRDTDKLIF. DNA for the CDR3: TGTGCTCCTGGGGAAGCAAGGTTCCTTCAGGCCACGTACTGGGGGAGGGACACCGATAAACTCATCTTT.

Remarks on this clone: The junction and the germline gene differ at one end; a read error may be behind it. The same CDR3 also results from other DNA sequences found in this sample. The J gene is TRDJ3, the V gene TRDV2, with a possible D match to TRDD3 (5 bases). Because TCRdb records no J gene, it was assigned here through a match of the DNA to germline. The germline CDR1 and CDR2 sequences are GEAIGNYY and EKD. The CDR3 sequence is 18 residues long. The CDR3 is CACDTAGGASWDTRKMFF. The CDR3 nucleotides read TGTGCCTGTGACACGGCTGGAGGTGCCTCCTGGGACACCCGAAAGATGTTTTTC.

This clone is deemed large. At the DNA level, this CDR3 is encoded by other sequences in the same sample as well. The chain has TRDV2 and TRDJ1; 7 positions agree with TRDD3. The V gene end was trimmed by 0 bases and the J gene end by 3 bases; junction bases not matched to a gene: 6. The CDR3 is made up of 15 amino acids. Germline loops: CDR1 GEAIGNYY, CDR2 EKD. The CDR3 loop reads CACDTLGGEADKLIF. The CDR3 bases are TGTGCCTGTGACACCCTGGGGGGCGAGGCCGATAAACTCATCTTT.

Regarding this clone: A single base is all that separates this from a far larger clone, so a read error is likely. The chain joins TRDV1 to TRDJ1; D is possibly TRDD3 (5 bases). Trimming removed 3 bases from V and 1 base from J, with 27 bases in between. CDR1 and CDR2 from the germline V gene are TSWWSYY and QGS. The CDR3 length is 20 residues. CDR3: CALGEWYRNWPLHVTDKLIF. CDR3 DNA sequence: TGTGCTCTTGGGGAGTGGTATAGGAACTGGCCCTTACATGTCACCGATAAACTCATCTTT.

CDR3 sequence: CACDTVRAGTKIIF. In nucleotides, the CDR3 is TGTGCCTGTGACACCGTAAGAGCAGGGACTAAAATCATCTTT. No J gene call was made, and the V gene is TRDV2. The CDR3 extends over 14 amino acids. Germline CDR1 and CDR2: GEAIGNYY and EKD.

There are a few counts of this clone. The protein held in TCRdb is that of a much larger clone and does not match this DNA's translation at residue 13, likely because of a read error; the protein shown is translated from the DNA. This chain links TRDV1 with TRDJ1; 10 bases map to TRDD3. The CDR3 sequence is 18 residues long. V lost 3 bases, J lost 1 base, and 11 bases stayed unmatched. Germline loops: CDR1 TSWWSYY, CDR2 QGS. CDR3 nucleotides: TGTGCTCTTGGGGAGCGTATCCACTGGGGGATTACCACCGATAAACTCATCTTT. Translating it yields CALGERIHWGITTDKLIF.